This T cell receptor (beta chain) was captured in a study of blood T cell repertoires in COVID-19. Profiled with immunoSEQ multiplex PCR; TCRdb holds only in-frame clones, not every one. Of tens of thousands of clones listed, 75% to 85% are singletons. Germline values: CDR1 SGHRS, CDR2 YFSETQ. Trimming pared 6 bases from V and 4 bases from J, leaving 14 bases between. The CDR3 runs 13 residues. The TCR comes from a man aged 55-75 years with acute or convalescent COVID-19. Sequences were obtained from peripheral blood. This chain links TRBV5-1 with TRBJ2-7, with D maybe TRBD2 (6 bases). Here the CDR3 reads CASNRDGGYEQYF. The CDR3 coding sequence is TGCGCCAGCAACCGGGACGGGGGATACGAGCAGTACTTC. The full variable domain, rest sourced from reference TRBV5-1 and TRBJ2-7, is KAGVTQTPRYLIKTRGQQVTLSCSPISGHRSVSWYQQTPGQGLQFLFEYFSETQRNKGNFPGRFSGRQFSNSRSEMNVSTLELGDSALYLCASNRDGGYEQYFGPGTRLTVT.